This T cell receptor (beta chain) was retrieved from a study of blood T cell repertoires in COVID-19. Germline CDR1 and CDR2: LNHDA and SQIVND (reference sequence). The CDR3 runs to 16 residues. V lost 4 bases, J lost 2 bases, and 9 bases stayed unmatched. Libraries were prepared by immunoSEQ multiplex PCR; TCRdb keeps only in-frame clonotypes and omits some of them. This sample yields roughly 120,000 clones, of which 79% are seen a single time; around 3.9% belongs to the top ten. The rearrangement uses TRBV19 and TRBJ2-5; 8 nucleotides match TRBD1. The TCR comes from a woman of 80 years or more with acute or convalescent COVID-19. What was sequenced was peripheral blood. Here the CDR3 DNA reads TGTGCCAGTAGTAATACAGGGGGGAGTAGGCAAGAGACCCAGTACTTC. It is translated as CASSNTGGSRQETQYF.